Reported below is one T cell receptor beta chain. At one end, the junction sequence differs from germline, possibly due to a read error. TCRdb analysed the PCR reads with MiXCR anew, one entry per CDR3 protein. The data show 11,000 or so distinct CDR3 sequences, around half seen once. The data were taken from a study of CD4 and CD8 cells across lung adenocarcinoma regions. Germline V lookup: CDR1 MNHNS, CDR2 SASEGT. The CDR3 has 11 amino acids. The gene calls are TRBV6-1 and TRBJ2-1, with D uncertain. Sequencing used CD8+ T cells from the center of a lung tumor. This receptor was obtained from a female donor with lung adenocarcinoma. The CD4 and CD8 labels of this study may be unreliable. CDR3 sequence: CASESRNEQFF. DNA for the CDR3: TGTGCGAGTGAGAGCCGAAATGAGCAGTTTTTC.